The 16 T cell receptor beta chains in this list originate from one sample, sequenced in a study of T cell responses to AZD1222 COVID-19 vaccine. The protocol was immunoSEQ multiplex PCR, while the TCRdb copy is restricted to in-frame clones and leaves out a portion. The repertoire consists of fewer than 200,000 clones, with 85% to 95% occurring once and the leading ten covering roughly 1.7%. Specimen: peripheral blood, collected 28 days after the second AZD1222 dose. The receptors here all came from an adult who received the AZD1222 COVID-19 vaccine.

This chain connects TRBV30 to TRBJ1-5; tentatively, D is TRBD1 (6 bases). Trimming pared 0 bases from V and 4 bases from J, leaving 7 bases between. Germline loops: CDR1 GTSNPN, CDR2 SVGIG (reference sequence). The CDR3 is 13 amino acids. CDR3 DNA: TGTGCCTGGAGTGTAAGGGGGAATCAGCCCCAGCATTTT. Its translation: CAWSVRGNQPQHF.

This clone was counted once. The CDR3 sequence is CASSHRKLGTGELFF. In nucleotides, the CDR3 is TGTGCCAGCAGCCACCGGAAACTCGGCACCGGGGAGCTGTTTTTT. This chain connects TRBV7-3 to TRBJ2-2; D gene uncertain. V shed 5 bases and J shed 4 bases, with 14 bases lying between them. Per the germline V gene, CDR1 is SGHTA and CDR2 is FQGTGA. The CDR3 totals 15 residues. Complete variable domain (other parts from reference TRBV7-3 and TRBJ2-2): GAGVSQTPSNKVTEKGKYVELRCDPISGHTALYWYRQSLGQGPEFLIYFQGTGAADDSGLPNDRFFAVRPEGSVSTLKIQRTERGDSAVYLCASSHRKLGTGELFFGEGSRLTVL.

The chain has TRBV4-3 and TRBJ1-5; D is perhaps TRBD1 (6 bases). Trimming left V 4 bases short and J 2 bases short, with 12 bases between. Looked up from germline, CDR1 is LGHNA and CDR2 is YSLEER. This CDR3 has 15 residues. The CDR3 sequence is CASSPTDRRNQPQHF. The CDR3 DNA sequence: TGCGCCAGCAGCCCCACGGACAGACGCAATCAGCCCCAGCATTTT.

The chain links TRBV10-3 to TRBJ1-1; no firm D call. V was clipped by 4 bases and J by 2 bases, with 8 bases between them. CDR3 length: 13 residues. The germline CDR1 and CDR2 sequences are ENHRY and SYGVKD. The CDR3 is CAISGGANTEAFF. In DNA form, the CDR3 reads TGTGCCATCAGTGGGGGAGCCAACACTGAAGCTTTCTTT.

The genes are TRBV5-4 and TRBJ2-7; D may be TRBD2 (6 bases). The CDR3 covers 15 residues. The V and J ends lost 4 bases and 0 bases respectively, with 14 bases between them. The germline V gene encodes CDR1 SGHNT and CDR2 YYREEE (reference sequence). CDR3 amino acids: CASSPNGGGSYEQYF. The CDR3 DNA reads as TGTGCCAGCAGCCCGAACGGGGGAGGCTCCTACGAGCAGTACTTC.

J is TRBJ2-1 and V is TRBV15, with 9 nucleotides matching TRBD2. Germline values: CDR1 LNHNV, CDR2 YYDKDF (reference sequence). V gave up 5 bases and J gave up 4 bases; unmatched junction bases: 3. The CDR3 sequence is 14 residues long. CDR3 in amino acids: CATSGTSTYNEQFF. CDR3 nucleotide sequence: TGTGCCACCAGCGGGACTAGCACTTACAATGAGCAGTTCTTC.

The V call is TRBV28, the J call TRBJ1-5; D might be TRBD1 (6 bases). CDR1 is MDHEN, CDR2 SYDVKM, per germline. V lost 5 bases and J lost 3, with 23 bases in between. The CDR3 length is 18 residues. The DNA of the CDR3 is TGTGCCAGCAGTATCCCGGGATCAAAAGGGGGGTACAATCAGCCCCAGCATTTT. Protein sequence: CASSIPGSKGGYNQPQHF.

V gene TRBV18 combines with J gene TRBJ1-4; D not resolved. The V and J ends lost 3 bases and 2 bases respectively, with 10 bases between them. The germline V gene has CDR1 KGHSH and CDR2 LQKENI. This CDR3 contains 15 residues. The CDR3 DNA is TGTGCCAGCTCACCCGGGGTTCGTACTAATGAAAAACTGTTTTTT. This sequence encodes CASSPGVRTNEKLFF.

CDR3 loop: CSASLAGVWNEQFF. The CDR3 DNA reads as TGCAGTGCTAGTCTCGCGGGAGTTTGGAATGAGCAGTTCTTC. The J gene is TRBJ2-1, the V gene TRBV20-1; TRBD2 matches at 7 bases. Germline CDR1 reads DFQATT; CDR2 reads SNEGSKA (reference sequence). V lost 3 bases to trimming and J lost 7 bases; unmatched junction nucleotides: 9. The CDR3 loop spans 14 amino acids.

This clone was seen once. CDR3 in amino acids: CASSEYGPIGDTIYF. CDR3 DNA: TGTGCCAGCAGTGAATATGGCCCTATTGGGGACACCATATATTTT. This chain connects TRBV2 to TRBJ1-3, with D unclear. CDR1 and CDR2 from the germline V gene are SNHLY and FYNNEI. This CDR3 spans 15 amino acids. The V gene lost 2 bases and the J gene lost 8 bases, with 16 bases spanning the gap.

The chain is built from TRBV6-5 and TRBJ2-7; maybe TRBD1 (6 bases). CDR1 is MNHEY, CDR2 SVGAGI, per germline. Trimming shortened V by 1 base and J by 6 bases, and 13 bases separated the two germline ends. The CDR3 has 14 residues. The CDR3 loop reads CASSYYREMSEQYF. The CDR3 region has the DNA TGTGCCAGCAGTTACTACAGGGAGATGAGCGAGCAGTACTTC.

V usage is TRBV6-1 and J usage is TRBJ2-7, with 8 bases matching TRBD2. The CDR3 covers 18 residues. With V trimmed by 1 base and J by 1 base, 12 bases remained unmatched. Germline values: CDR1 MNHNS, CDR2 SASEGT. CDR3 coding DNA: TGTGCCAGCAGTGAAGTAACGGGAGGGCAGGGAGATTCCTACGAGCAGTACTTC. It is translated as CASSEVTGGQGDSYEQYF.

A note on this clone: The germline gene is not matched at one end of the junction; a read error may be the cause. V is TRBV5-6 and J is TRBJ2-3; 8 positions agree with TRBD1. Germline V gene sequence: CDR1 SGHDT, CDR2 YYEEEE. The CDR3 has 12 residues. The CDR3 DNA reads TGTGCCAGCAGCTTGGCAGGGGGCGCGGGCGTTTTT. Its protein is CASSLAGGAGVF.

This chain uses TRBV6-5 with TRBJ1-5; D possibly corresponds to TRBD1 (6 bases). Trimming shortened V by 7 bases and J by 2 bases, and 15 bases separated the two germline ends. CDR1 and CDR2 from the germline V gene are MNHEY and SVGAGI. The CDR3 totals 15 residues. The CDR3 sequence is CASNSGQSRNQPQHF. The CDR3 nucleotides read TGTGCCAGCAACAGCGGACAGAGCCGCAATCAGCCCCAGCATTTT.

The gene calls are TRBV7-6 and TRBJ1-3; D perhaps matches TRBD1 (5 bases). V lost 3 bases to trimming and J lost 2 bases, with 17 bases between them. Germline CDR1 is SGHVS and CDR2 is FNYEAQ. There are 17 residues in the CDR3. The CDR3 coding sequence is TGTGCCAGCAGCTTGCTCATGGGGCCACTCGCTGGAAACACCATATATTTT. Its protein product is CASSLLMGPLAGNTIYF.

The rearrangement links TRBV7-9 to TRBJ2-5; the match to TRBD1 covers 8 bases. This CDR3 contains 14 residues. V trimming: 5 bases; J trimming: 5 bases; junction bases outside the gene matches: 7. Germline CDR1 SEHNR, CDR2 FQNEAQ (reference sequence). CDR3 loop: CASSRDRGLETQYF. The CDR3 DNA reads as TGTGCCAGCAGCAGAGACAGGGGTTTGGAGACCCAGTACTTC.